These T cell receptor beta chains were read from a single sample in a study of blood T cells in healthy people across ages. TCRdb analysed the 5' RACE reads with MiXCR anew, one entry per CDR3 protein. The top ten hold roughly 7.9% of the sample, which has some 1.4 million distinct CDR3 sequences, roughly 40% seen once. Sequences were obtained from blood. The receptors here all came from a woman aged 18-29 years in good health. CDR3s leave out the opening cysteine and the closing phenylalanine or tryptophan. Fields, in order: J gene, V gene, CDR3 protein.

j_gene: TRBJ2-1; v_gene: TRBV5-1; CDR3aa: ASSLERLGYEQF
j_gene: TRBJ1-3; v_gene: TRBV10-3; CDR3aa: AIRGHPSGNTIY
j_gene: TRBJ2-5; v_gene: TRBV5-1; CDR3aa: ASSLIPGQETQY
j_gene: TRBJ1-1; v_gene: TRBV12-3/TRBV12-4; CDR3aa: ASSLWIGQSDTEAF
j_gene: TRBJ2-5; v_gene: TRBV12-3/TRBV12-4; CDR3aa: ASSFMTGGVRY
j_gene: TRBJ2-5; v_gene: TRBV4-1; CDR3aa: VSSQTPGQVKETQY
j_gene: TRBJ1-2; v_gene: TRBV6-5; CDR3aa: ASSYGTANYGYT
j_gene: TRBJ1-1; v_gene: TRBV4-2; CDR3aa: ASSQGPGRDIEAF
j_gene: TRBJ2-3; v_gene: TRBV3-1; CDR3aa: ASSQDPTSGTTDTQY
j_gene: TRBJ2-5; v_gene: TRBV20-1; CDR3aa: SAETSGRVGETQY
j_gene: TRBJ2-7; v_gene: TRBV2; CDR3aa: ASSEGFRVSYEQY
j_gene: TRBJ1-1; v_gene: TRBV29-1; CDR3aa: SVVRGTEAF
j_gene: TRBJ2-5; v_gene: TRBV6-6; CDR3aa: ASSYSIGIAGETQY
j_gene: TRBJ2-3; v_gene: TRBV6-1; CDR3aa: ASSDPGGVGTDTQY
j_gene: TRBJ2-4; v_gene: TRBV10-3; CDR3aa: AISPNEGVAKNIQY